These T cell receptor beta chains were read from a single sample in a study of T-cell memory formation after mild COVID-19. TCRdb called the 5' RACE reads again in MiXCR, with one record for every CDR3 protein. The table shows around 390,000 distinct CDR3 sequences, with approximately 15% occurring only once. Sequences were obtained from PBMCs or a T cell subset sorted from them (not recorded which). The source is a man younger than 35 who had mild COVID-19 (a few samples of this study predate the infection). Cell type and time point are not known. The CDR3 runs from the conserved cysteine through the conserved F or W. The order of the fields is J gene, D gene, clone size, V gene, CDR3 protein, CDR3 DNA. A D gene is named only where the DNA matches it firmly. The listing skips clone size in some rows; elsewhere it reads once, few, many or a size class.

>TRBJ2-1|TRBD2|.|TRBV20-1
CSASIGTSGGSVQFF
TGCAGTGCTAGTATCGGGACTAGCGGGGGTAGTGTGCAGTTCTTC
>TRBJ2-7|TRBD1|many|TRBV7-8
CASSLVQGAIEQYF
TGTGCCAGCAGCTTAGTACAGGGGGCAATTGAGCAGTACTTC
>TRBJ2-7|.|.|TRBV12-3/TRBV12-4
CASSPSAYEQYF
TGTGCCAGCAGTCCTTCTGCCTACGAGCAGTACTTC
>TRBJ2-5|.|.|TRBV29-1
CSAPIGGTETQYF
TGCAGCGCGCCGATCGGTGGGACAGAGACCCAGTACTTC
>TRBJ1-5|.|few|TRBV7-2
CASSPGGSQPQHF
TGTGCCAGCAGCCCCGGGGGGAGTCAGCCCCAGCATTTT
>TRBJ2-3|.|many|TRBV23-1
CASSRRPFPGTDTQYF
TGCGCCAGCAGTCGAAGGCCTTTCCCGGGCACAGATACGCAGTATTTT
>TRBJ1-6|TRBD1|few|TRBV20-1
CSAERATGDNSPLHF
TGCAGTGCGGAGAGAGCGACAGGGGACAATTCACCCCTCCACTTT
>TRBJ2-5|TRBD2|few|TRBV12-5
CASGLIGTSGVRETQYF
TGTGCTAGTGGTTTGATCGGGACTAGCGGGGTACGAGAGACCCAGTACTTC
>TRBJ2-1|TRBD2|.|TRBV11-2
CASSSETSGSYHNEQFF
TGTGCCAGCAGCTCCGAGACTAGCGGGAGTTACCACAATGAGCAGTTCTTC
>TRBJ1-1|.|.|TRBV9
CASSVGSGIYPEAFF
TGTGCCAGCAGCGTAGGTTCAGGGATTTATCCTGAAGCTTTCTTT
>TRBJ2-3|.|.|TRBV20-1
CSAGPLCFGTDTQYF
TGCAGTGCTGGCCCGCTGTGTTTTGGCACAGATACGCAGTATTTT
>TRBJ1-5|.|.|TRBV4-1
CASTQGPSRQPQHF
TGCGCCAGCACTCAGGGCCCTTCCAGGCAGCCCCAGCATTTT
>TRBJ1-5|.|.|TRBV10-3
CAISHDRQTLNGQPQHF
TGTGCCATCAGTCACGACAGGCAAACTTTAAACGGGCAGCCCCAGCATTTT
>TRBJ2-5|.|.|TRBV7-9
CASSPRGTRETQYF
TGTGCCAGCAGCCCGAGGGGGACGAGAGAGACCCAGTACTTC
>TRBJ2-3|.|.|TRBV5-1
CASSLVLETDTQYF
TGCGCCAGCAGCTTGGTCCTGGAGACAGATACGCAGTATTTT
>TRBJ2-5|TRBD1|few|TRBV7-9
CASTLTGGAGETQYF
TGTGCCAGCACCTTGACAGGGGGCGCGGGAGAGACCCAGTACTTC
>TRBJ2-7|.|.|TRBV7-3
CASSLQAGGPYEQYF
TGTGCCAGCAGCCTCCAGGCCGGCGGTCCCTACGAGCAGTACTTC
>TRBJ2-7|.|many|TRBV7-9
CASSLEFVGRQYF
TGTGCCAGCAGCTTAGAATTCGTTGGACGGCAGTACTTC
>TRBJ1-2|.|.|TRBV18
CASSPPGHFYGYTF
TGTGCCAGCTCACCCCCAGGGCACTTCTATGGCTACACCTTC
>TRBJ2-7|TRBD2|few|TRBV4-1
CASSQALLATLYEQYF
TGCGCCAGCAGCCAAGCTTTACTAGCGACATTATACGAGCAGTACTTC
>TRBJ2-4|TRBD2|.|TRBV6-2/TRBV6-3
CASSLGGGLAKNIQYF
TGTGCCAGCAGTTTGGGGGGAGGGCTAGCCAAAAACATTCAGTACTTC
>TRBJ1-2|TRBD1|.|TRBV6-6
CASSHASTGGYGYTF
TGTGCCAGCAGTCACGCGTCAACAGGGGGCTATGGCTACACCTTC
>TRBJ2-5|.|few|TRBV5-1
CASSFMTVPQETQYF
TGCGCCAGCAGCTTCATGACAGTACCCCAAGAGACCCAGTACTTC
>TRBJ2-2|.|.|TRBV11-2
CASSKTTGNTGELFF
TGTGCCAGCAGCAAAACCACAGGGAACACCGGGGAGCTGTTTTTT
>TRBJ1-4|TRBD1|.|TRBV7-9
CASSPLNRGEKLFF
TGTGCCAGCAGCCCTCTCAACAGGGGTGAAAAACTGTTTTTT
>TRBJ2-3|.|.|TRBV7-3
CASSSGGGDTQYF
TGTGCCAGCAGCTCGGGGGGCGGGGATACGCAGTATTTT
>TRBJ1-1|.|.|TRBV12-3/TRBV12-4
CASSFWGREAFF
TGTGCCAGCAGTTTTTGGGGGCGCGAGGCTTTCTTT
>TRBJ1-1|.|.|TRBV6-5
CASSYSTPPTEAFF
TGTGCCAGCAGTTACTCGACCCCACCCACTGAAGCTTTCTTT
>TRBJ1-5|TRBD1|few|TRBV20-1
CSARTGEFEPQHF
TGCAGTGCGAGGACAGGAGAATTCGAGCCCCAGCATTTT
>TRBJ2-2|.|many|TRBV24-1
CATSGVRDTTGELFF
TGTGCCACCAGTGGTGTCCGGGACACAACCGGGGAGCTGTTTTTT
>TRBJ2-3|.|.|TRBV4-3
CASSQAVYTDTQYF
TGCGCCAGCAGCCAAGCGGTATACACAGATACGCAGTATTTT
>TRBJ1-1|TRBD1|few|TRBV7-9
CASSLRPTGGVAEAFF
TGTGCCAGCAGCCTCAGACCGACAGGGGGGGTCGCTGAAGCTTTCTTT
>TRBJ2-1|.|.|TRBV6-1
CASSGSYRVRSYNEQFF
TGTGCCAGCAGTGGATCGTACAGGGTGAGGTCCTACAATGAGCAGTTCTTC
>TRBJ1-4|.|.|TRBV7-2
CASSFQYGDEKLFF
TGTGCCAGCAGCTTTCAGTACGGCGATGAAAAACTGTTTTTT
>TRBJ2-3|.|few|TRBV6-2/TRBV6-3
CASSYALNSTDTQYF
TGTGCCAGCAGTTATGCCCTTAATAGCACAGATACGCAGTATTTT
>TRBJ2-3|TRBD1|.|TRBV18
CASSSDRGPDTQYF
TGTGCCAGCTCGTCCGACAGGGGCCCAGATACGCAGTATTTT
>TRBJ2-2|.|many|TRBV5-1
CASSAQGGLDTGELFF
TGCGCCAGCAGCGCCCAGGGGGGTCTGGACACCGGGGAGCTGTTTTTT
>TRBJ1-6|.|many|TRBV6-5
CALRGGSYNSPLHF
TGTGCGCTGCGGGGGGGATCCTATAATTCACCCCTCCACTTT
>TRBJ2-1|TRBD2|.|TRBV20-1
CSVRRLAGAHNEQFF
TGCAGTGTTCGCCGACTAGCGGGGGCCCACAATGAGCAGTTCTTC
>TRBJ1-1|.|.|TRBV28
CATERVNTEAFF
TGTGCCACCGAAAGGGTGAACACTGAAGCTTTCTTT
>TRBJ2-6|.|.|TRBV7-2
CASSNAGANVLTF
TGTGCCAGCAGTAACGCTGGGGCCAACGTCCTGACTTTC
>TRBJ1-2|.|few|TRBV20-1
CSARDRGGEYGYTF
TGCAGTGCTAGAGATCGGGGGGGCGAATATGGCTACACCTTC
>TRBJ2-4|.|few|TRBV7-9
CASSLYGGYPEHF
TGTGCCAGCAGCTTATATGGGGGCTACCCGGAACACTTC
>TRBJ2-7|.|.|TRBV5-1
CASSLGPGSYEQYF
TGCGCCAGCAGCTTGGGGCCCGGATCCTACGAGCAGTACTTC
>TRBJ1-6|TRBD1|.|TRBV10-3
CAISPWTGENSPLHF
TGTGCCATCAGCCCTTGGACAGGGGAGAATTCACCCCTCCACTTT
>TRBJ2-2|TRBD1|.|TRBV7-6
CASSLAGQGVGELFF
TGTGCCAGCAGCTTAGCGGGACAGGGTGTCGGGGAGCTGTTTTTT
>TRBJ2-1|TRBD2|few|TRBV5-1
CASSAGGGRPYNEQFF
TGCGCCAGCAGCGCGGGGGGGGGAAGACCCTACAATGAGCAGTTCTTC
>TRBJ1-5|.|.|TRBV7-9
CASSGADQPQHF
TGTGCCAGCAGCGGAGCCGATCAGCCCCAGCATTTT
>TRBJ2-3|.|.|TRBV20-1
CSARGRGIRGSATDTQYF
TGCAGTGCTAGAGGGCGAGGGATCAGGGGTTCAGCGACAGATACGCAGTATTTT